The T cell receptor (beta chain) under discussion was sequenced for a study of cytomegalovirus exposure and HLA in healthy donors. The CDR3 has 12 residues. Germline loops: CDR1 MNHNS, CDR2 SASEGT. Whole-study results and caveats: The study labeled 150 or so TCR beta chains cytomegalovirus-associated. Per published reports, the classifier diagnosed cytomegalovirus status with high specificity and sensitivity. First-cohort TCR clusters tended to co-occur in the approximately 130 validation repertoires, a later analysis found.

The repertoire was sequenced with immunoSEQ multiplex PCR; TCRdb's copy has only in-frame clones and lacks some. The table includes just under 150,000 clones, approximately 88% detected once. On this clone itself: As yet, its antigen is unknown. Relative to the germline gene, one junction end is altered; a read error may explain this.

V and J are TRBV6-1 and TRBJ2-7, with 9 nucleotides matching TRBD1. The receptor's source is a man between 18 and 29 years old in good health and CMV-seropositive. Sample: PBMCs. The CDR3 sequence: CASSAGTGTVNF. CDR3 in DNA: TGTGCCAGCAGTGCCGGGACAGGGACGGTGAACTTC.